This T cell receptor beta chain was recorded in a study of OX40 agonist ivuxolimab in advanced cancers. A single count supports this clone. V lost 2 bases and J lost 3, with 5 bases in between. The CDR3 contains 12 residues. The germline gives CDR1 GTSNPN, CDR2 SVGIG (reference sequence). Data came from immunoSEQ multiplex PCR; TCRdb stores just in-frame clones and leaves some out. The sample contains tens of thousands of clones, over 65% of which appear only once. The sample in question was CD4+ or CD8+ T cells sorted from blood, obtained in a trial of the OX40 agonist ivuxolimab. This clonotype was sampled from an adult with an advanced solid tumor such as melanoma, head and neck, liver or kidney cancer. The chain couples TRBV30 to TRBJ1-3; D uncertain. CDR3 sequence reads: CAWSSGGNTIYF. CDR3 DNA sequence: TGTGCCTGGAGTTCAGGTGGAAACACCATATATTTT.